The rows below give T cell receptor beta chains drawn from one sample of a study of human T cells and chemical hapten exposure. TCRdb independently ran MiXCR on the RACE reads; one entry per CDR3 protein. Found here are approximately 84,000 distinct CDR3 sequences, over 8.5% of them singletons; the top ten hold 1.5% to 1.7%. The sequenced sample was whole blood. Receptor source: a male donor in good health. Some clones in this sample may be carry-over from other donors' samples. Each CDR3 is given with its conserved first and last residue. The D gene is left open where the match is weak. For some rows the clone size is stated as once, few or many, or as a class when expanded; others skip it.

size: -; J: TRBJ2-6; D: -; V: TRBV2; CDR3: CASSEGHRSGANVLTF; DNA: TGTGCCAGCAGTGAAGGACACCGCTCTGGGGCCAACGTCCTGACTTTC
size: few; J: TRBJ2-7; D: -; V: TRBV3-1; CDR3: CASSQAYLVSSYEQYF; DNA: TGTGCCAGCAGCCAAGCTTATTTGGTCAGTTCCTACGAGCAGTACTTC
size: -; J: TRBJ1-1; D: -; V: TRBV12-3/TRBV12-4; CDR3: CASSFVSRNGREAFF; DNA: TGTGCCAGCAGTTTCGTGAGCAGGAATGGTAGAGAAGCTTTCTTT
size: few; J: TRBJ2-5; D: TRBD1; V: TRBV30; CDR3: CAWTTGVAETQYF; DNA: TGTGCCTGGACTACAGGGGTGGCAGAGACCCAGTACTTC
size: -; J: TRBJ1-1; D: -; V: TRBV2; CDR3: CASTRTAFNTEAFF; DNA: TGTGCCAGCACCCGTACAGCCTTTAACACTGAAGCTTTCTTT
size: -; J: TRBJ2-3; D: -; V: TRBV11-2; CDR3: CASSLDEDTQYF; DNA: TGTGCCAGCAGCTTAGACGAGGATACGCAGTATTTT
size: -; J: TRBJ1-1; D: -; V: TRBV6-5; CDR3: CASTLPGSTEAFF; DNA: TGTGCCAGTACCCTACCAGGTAGCACTGAAGCTTTCTTT
size: few; J: TRBJ1-1; D: -; V: TRBV6-2/TRBV6-3; CDR3: CASKDPNTEAFF; DNA: TGTGCCAGCAAGGACCCGAACACTGAAGCTTTCTTT
size: few; J: TRBJ2-1; D: -; V: TRBV7-7; CDR3: CASSRILTDEQFF; DNA: TGTGCCAGCAGCCGTATCCTAACGGATGAGCAGTTCTTC
size: few; J: TRBJ2-3; D: -; V: TRBV20-1; CDR3: CSAHRDTSTDTQYF; DNA: TGCAGTGCTCATCGGGACACCAGCACAGATACGCAGTATTTT
size: -; J: TRBJ2-4; D: TRBD2; V: TRBV7-6; CDR3: CASSFGTSGLAQNIQYF; DNA: TGTGCCAGCAGCTTCGGGACTAGCGGACTAGCCCAAAACATTCAGTACTTC
size: many; J: TRBJ1-5; D: TRBD1; V: TRBV12-3/TRBV12-4; CDR3: CASSSTGNNQPQHF; DNA: TGTGCCAGCAGTTCGACAGGGAACAATCAGCCCCAGCATTTT
size: few; J: TRBJ2-1; D: -; V: TRBV4-1; CDR3: CASKDSPYNEQFF; DNA: TGCGCCAGCAAAGACAGTCCCTACAATGAGCAGTTCTTC
size: -; J: TRBJ2-7; D: -; V: TRBV5-1; CDR3: CASSPGDPTYEQYF; DNA: TGCGCCAGCAGCCCGGGTGACCCGACCTACGAGCAGTACTTC
size: few; J: TRBJ2-7; D: TRBD1; V: TRBV7-9; CDR3: CASSLVTGSGQVPYEQYF; DNA: TGTGCCAGCAGCTTAGTCACGGGGTCGGGACAGGTCCCCTACGAGCAGTACTTC
size: -; J: TRBJ2-2; D: -; V: TRBV5-6; CDR3: CASSLSESNTGELFF; DNA: TGTGCCAGCAGCCTTAGCGAATCCAACACCGGGGAGCTGTTTTTT
size: -; J: TRBJ2-3; D: -; V: TRBV10-2; CDR3: CASSESFPAWDTQYF; DNA: TGCGCCAGCAGTGAAAGTTTCCCTGCTTGGGATACGCAGTATTTT
size: -; J: TRBJ1-6; D: -; V: TRBV7-2; CDR3: CASSFSGQGLYSPLHF; DNA: TGTGCCAGCAGCTTTTCGGGGCAGGGTCTGTATTCACCCCTCCACTTT
size: few; J: TRBJ2-5; D: TRBD2; V: TRBV5-1; CDR3: CASNGGRPGETQYF; DNA: TGCGCCAGCAACGGCGGGAGACCCGGGGAGACCCAGTACTTC
size: -; J: TRBJ1-2; D: -; V: TRBV6-6; CDR3: CASISIEGGAGYTF; DNA: TGTGCCAGCATCTCAATCGAAGGAGGGGCGGGCTACACCTTC
size: few; J: TRBJ2-7; D: -; V: TRBV6-1; CDR3: CASSEEQGYSYEQYF; DNA: TGTGCCAGCAGTGAAGAACAGGGCTATTCCTACGAGCAGTACTTC
size: many; J: TRBJ1-3; D: TRBD1; V: TRBV7-9; CDR3: CASRPDRVGGNTIYF; DNA: TGTGCCAGCAGGCCGGACAGGGTCGGAGGAAACACCATATATTTT
size: -; J: TRBJ2-1; D: TRBD1; V: TRBV5-1; CDR3: CASSLYGTDNEQFF; DNA: TGCGCCAGCAGCTTATACGGGACAGATAATGAGCAGTTCTTC
size: many; J: TRBJ1-5; D: -; V: TRBV18; CDR3: CASSPGSNQPQHF; DNA: TGTGCCAGCTCACCAGGGAGCAATCAGCCCCAGCATTTT
size: few; J: TRBJ1-1; D: -; V: TRBV29-1; CDR3: CSVLKGAEAFF; DNA: TGCAGCGTCCTAAAGGGGGCTGAAGCTTTCTTT
size: -; J: TRBJ2-7; D: -; V: TRBV5-1; CDR3: CASSLVASSSYEQYF; DNA: TGCGCCAGCAGCTTGGTAGCCTCGAGCTCCTACGAGCAGTACTTC
size: few; J: TRBJ1-1; D: TRBD1; V: TRBV3-1; CDR3: CASNNDREEGEAFF; DNA: TGTGCCAGCAACAATGACAGGGAGGAAGGTGAAGCTTTCTTT
size: few; J: TRBJ1-5; D: -; V: TRBV6-6; CDR3: CASAFQGSNQPQHF; DNA: TGTGCCAGCGCGTTCCAGGGTTCCAATCAGCCCCAGCATTTT
size: few; J: TRBJ2-6; D: -; V: TRBV5-5; CDR3: CASSSGAGANVLTF; DNA: TGTGCCAGCAGCTCCGGGGCTGGGGCCAACGTCCTGACTTTC
size: -; J: TRBJ2-2; D: -; V: TRBV4-1; CDR3: CASSQVRGAGELFF; DNA: TGCGCCAGCAGCCAAGTAAGGGGGGCCGGGGAGCTGTTTTTT
size: -; J: TRBJ2-7; D: TRBD1; V: TRBV6-5; CDR3: CATTPGTAYEQYF; DNA: TGTGCCACCACCCCCGGGACAGCCTACGAGCAGTACTTC
size: few; J: TRBJ1-1; D: -; V: TRBV6-2/TRBV6-3; CDR3: CASVTLNTEAFF; DNA: TGTGCCAGCGTAACCCTGAACACTGAAGCTTTCTTT
size: -; J: TRBJ1-1; D: -; V: TRBV11-2; CDR3: CASSHGDLNTEAFF; DNA: TGTGCCAGCAGCCACGGGGATCTTAACACTGAAGCTTTCTTT
size: few; J: TRBJ2-3; D: -; V: TRBV25-1; CDR3: CASSMEGADTQYF; DNA: TGTGCCAGCAGTATGGAGGGGGCAGATACGCAGTATTTT
size: -; J: TRBJ2-1; D: -; V: TRBV5-1; CDR3: CASSLGQVLPAEQFF; DNA: TGCGCCAGCAGCTTGGGTCAGGTGCTTCCCGCTGAGCAGTTCTTC
size: -; J: TRBJ1-1; D: -; V: TRBV12-3/TRBV12-4; CDR3: CASSLNGNTEAFF; DNA: TGTGCCAGCAGTTTAAATGGGAACACTGAAGCTTTCTTT
size: few; J: TRBJ2-3; D: TRBD2; V: TRBV20-1; CDR3: CSAPGLAKLADTQYF; DNA: TGCAGTGCCCCAGGACTAGCAAAGCTAGCAGATACGCAGTATTTT
size: few; J: TRBJ2-3; D: TRBD2; V: TRBV10-2; CDR3: CASSEGTSGRARTDTQYF; DNA: TGCGCCAGCAGTGAGGGGACTAGCGGGAGGGCCCGCACAGATACGCAGTATTTT
size: -; J: TRBJ1-1; D: -; V: TRBV18; CDR3: CASSPITDMNTEAFF; DNA: TGTGCCAGCTCACCGATAACAGATATGAACACTGAAGCTTTCTTT
size: many; J: TRBJ2-7; D: TRBD2; V: TRBV11-2; CDR3: CASSWGGYEQYF; DNA: TGTGCCAGCAGCTGGGGGGGGTACGAGCAGTACTTC
size: -; J: TRBJ1-5; D: -; V: TRBV4-3; CDR3: CASSQVLGAVNDQPQHF; DNA: TGCGCCAGCAGCCAAGTTCTGGGGGCAGTAAACGATCAGCCCCAGCATTTT
size: -; J: TRBJ1-1; D: -; V: TRBV7-9; CDR3: CASSQGGAFF; DNA: TGTGCCAGCAGCCAGGGCGGCGCTTTCTTT